A selection of T cell receptor beta chains follows, all from one sample in a study of blood T cell repertoires in COVID-19. Profiling relied on immunoSEQ multiplex PCR, and the TCRdb table lists in-frame clones only, not all of them. This sample has roughly 150,000 clones, with around 83% found just once. Sequencing was carried out using peripheral blood. Source of these receptors: a woman aged 60 to 75 with COVID-19, enrolled during active disease. The CDR3 runs from the conserved cysteine through the conserved F or W. The D gene is left open where the match is weak. Size is stated for part of the rows, as once, few or many counts, or as a class when the clone is expanded.

v_call,j_call,clone_size,d_call,cdr3_aa,cdr3_nt
TRBV6-5,TRBJ1-2,-,-,CAIRRGSDYGYTF,TGTGCCATTAGAAGGGGCTCGGACTATGGCTACACCTTC
TRBV5-1,TRBJ1-2,-,-,CASSPGVSTPGYTF,TGCGCCAGCAGTCCAGGGGTATCTACTCCCGGCTACACCTTC
TRBV6-1,TRBJ2-7,-,-,CASSLAAYEQYF,TGTGCCAGCAGTTTAGCGGCTTACGAGCAGTACTTC
TRBV24-1,TRBJ1-4,-,TRBD1,CATSDRQGSNEKLFF,TGTGCCACCAGTGACCGACAGGGGAGTAATGAAAAACTGTTTTTT
TRBV6-1,TRBJ1-4,-,-,CASSEYPRAGEKLFF,TGTGCCAGCAGTGAATACCCCCGAGCCGGTGAAAAACTGTTTTTT
TRBV20-1,TRBJ2-3,-,-,CSASLTGSSTDTQYF,TGCAGTGCTAGTCTTACAGGGTCGAGCACAGATACGCAGTATTTT
TRBV12-3/TRBV12-4,TRBJ1-1,-,-,CASSGDMNTEAFF,TGTGCCAGCTCCGGCGACATGAACACTGAAGCTTTCTTT
TRBV19,TRBJ2-1,once,TRBD2,CASGTSGVASYNEQFF,TGTGCCAGCGGGACTAGCGGGGTTGCTTCCTACAATGAGCAGTTCTTC
TRBV5-1,TRBJ1-2,-,-,CASSLGDYPPKNYGYTF,TGCGCCAGCAGCTTGGGGGACTACCCGCCGAAAAACTATGGCTACACCTTC
TRBV19,TRBJ1-2,-,TRBD1,CASSHDRGGGYTF,TGTGCCAGTAGTCATGACAGGGGTGGAGGCTACACCTTC
TRBV5-1,TRBJ1-2,-,-,CASSLEGQPRLYGYTF,TGCGCCAGCAGCTTGGAGGGGCAGCCCCGGCTTTATGGCTACACCTTC
TRBV19,TRBJ1-1,once,TRBD1,CASSPRTGGDTEAFF,TGTGCCAGTAGTCCACGGACAGGGGGGGACACTGAAGCTTTCTTT
TRBV2,TRBJ1-1,-,-,CASSMSRGYTEAFF,TGTGCCAGCAGTATGAGCAGGGGCTACACTGAAGCTTTCTTT
TRBV9,TRBJ2-3,-,-,CASSVNRGTDTQYF,TGTGCCAGCAGCGTTAACAGGGGCACAGATACGCAGTATTTT
TRBV5-1,TRBJ2-3,once,TRBD1,CASRRQGVTDTQYF,TGCGCCAGCAGGAGGCAGGGGGTAACAGATACGCAGTATTTT
TRBV10-3,TRBJ2-5,-,-,CASRGRETQYF,TGTGCCTCCAGGGGGAGGGAGACCCAGTACTTC
TRBV18,TRBJ2-7,-,TRBD1,CASSPRKGQGYEQYF,TGTGCCAGCTCACCACGGAAGGGACAGGGGTACGAGCAGTACTTC
TRBV19,TRBJ2-1,-,TRBD2,CASSIDRTSGRYEQFF,TGTGCCAGTAGTATAGATCGGACTAGCGGGAGGTACGAGCAGTTCTTC
TRBV18,TRBJ1-3,-,-,CASSPPGRQSSGNTIYF,TGTGCCAGCTCACCACCGGGCAGACAGAGCTCTGGAAACACCATATATTTT
TRBV18,TRBJ2-2,few,-,CASSLGRNTGELFF,TGTGCCAGCTCCCTCGGGAGGAACACCGGGGAGCTGTTTTTT
TRBV19,TRBJ1-1,-,-,CASNLYQGINTEAFF,TGTGCCAGTAATCTATACCAGGGGATCAACACTGAAGCTTTCTTT
TRBV5-6,TRBJ2-2,-,-,CASSFTGRTGELFF,TGTGCCAGCAGCTTTACGGGAAGGACCGGGGAGCTGTTTTTT
TRBV7-9,TRBJ1-1,-,TRBD1,CASSPPGTGVTEAFF,TGTGCCAGCAGCCCTCCAGGGACAGGGGTTACTGAAGCTTTCTTT
TRBV5-4,TRBJ2-1,-,TRBD2,CASSLPGLGNEQFF,TGTGCCAGCAGCCTCCCGGGACTAGGGAATGAGCAGTTCTTC
TRBV5-4,TRBJ1-6,-,-,CASSLAAGNNSPLHF,TGTGCCAGCAGCTTGGCGGCGGGGAATAATTCACCCCTCCACTTT
TRBV7-3,TRBJ1-1,-,-,CASSSTGITEAFF,TGTGCCAGCAGCTCTACAGGGATCACTGAAGCTTTCTTT
TRBV30,TRBJ1-2,once,TRBD1,CAWQGTDNYGYTF,TGTGCCTGGCAAGGGACAGATAACTATGGCTACACCTTC